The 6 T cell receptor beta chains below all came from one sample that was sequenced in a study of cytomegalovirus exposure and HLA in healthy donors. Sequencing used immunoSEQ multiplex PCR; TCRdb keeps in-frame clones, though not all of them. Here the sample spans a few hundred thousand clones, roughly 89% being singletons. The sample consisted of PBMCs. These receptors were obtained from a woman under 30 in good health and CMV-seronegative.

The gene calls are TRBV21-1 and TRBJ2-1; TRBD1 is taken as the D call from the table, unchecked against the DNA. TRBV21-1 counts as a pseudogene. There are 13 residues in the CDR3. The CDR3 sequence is CASSPAGYNEQFF. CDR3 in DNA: TGTGCCAGTTCTCCTGCAGGGTACAATGAGCAGTTCTTC.

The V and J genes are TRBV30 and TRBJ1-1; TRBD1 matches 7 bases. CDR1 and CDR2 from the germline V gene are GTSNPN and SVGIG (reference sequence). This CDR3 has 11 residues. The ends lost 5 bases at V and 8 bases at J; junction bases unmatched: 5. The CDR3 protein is CAWGQEREAFF. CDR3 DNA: TGTGCCTGGGGACAGGAAAGAGAAGCTTTCTTT.

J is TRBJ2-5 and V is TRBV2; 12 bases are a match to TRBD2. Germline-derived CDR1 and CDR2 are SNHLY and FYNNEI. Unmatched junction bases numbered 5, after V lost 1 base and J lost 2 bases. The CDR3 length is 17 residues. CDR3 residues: CASSEGLAGGEQETQYF. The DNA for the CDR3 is TGTGCCAGCAGTGAAGGGCTAGCGGGGGGGGAGCAAGAGACCCAGTACTTC.

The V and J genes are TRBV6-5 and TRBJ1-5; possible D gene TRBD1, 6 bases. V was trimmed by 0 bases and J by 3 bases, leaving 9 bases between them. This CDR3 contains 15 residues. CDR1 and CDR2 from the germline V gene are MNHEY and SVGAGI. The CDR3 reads CASSYSLGHNQPQHF. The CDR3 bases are TGTGCCAGCAGTTACTCTTTGGGACACAATCAGCCCCAGCATTTT.

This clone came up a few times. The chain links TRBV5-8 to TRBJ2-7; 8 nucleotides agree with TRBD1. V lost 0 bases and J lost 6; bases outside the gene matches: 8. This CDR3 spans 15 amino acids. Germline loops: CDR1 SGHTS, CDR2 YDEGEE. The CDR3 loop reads CASSLAAGGLLEQYF. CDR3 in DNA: TGTGCCAGCAGCTTGGCGGCAGGGGGCCTTCTCGAGCAGTACTTC.

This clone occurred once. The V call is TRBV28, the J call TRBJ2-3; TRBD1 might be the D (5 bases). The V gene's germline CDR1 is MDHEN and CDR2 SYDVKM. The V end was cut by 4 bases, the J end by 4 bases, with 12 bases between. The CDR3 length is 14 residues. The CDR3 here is CASSYVRGPDTQYF. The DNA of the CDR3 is TGTGCCAGCAGTTATGTTAGGGGCCCAGATACGCAGTATTTT.